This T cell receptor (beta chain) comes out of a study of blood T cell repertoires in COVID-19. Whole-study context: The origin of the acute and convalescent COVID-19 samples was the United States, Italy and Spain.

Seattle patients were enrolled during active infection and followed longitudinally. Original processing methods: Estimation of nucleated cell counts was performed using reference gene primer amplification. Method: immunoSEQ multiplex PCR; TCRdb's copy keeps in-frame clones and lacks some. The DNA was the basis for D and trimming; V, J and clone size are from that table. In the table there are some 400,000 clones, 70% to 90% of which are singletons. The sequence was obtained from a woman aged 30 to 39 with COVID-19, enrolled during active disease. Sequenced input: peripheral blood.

The CDR3 region is CAWTFGQGGREKLFF. The CDR3, as DNA: TGTGCCTGGACCTTTGGACAGGGCGGTAGAGAAAAACTGTTTTTT. The chain carries TRBV30 and TRBJ1-4, with TRBD1 matching 8 bases. The length of the CDR3 is 15 residues. The germline gives CDR1 GTSNPN, CDR2 SVGIG (reference sequence). Trimming removed 4 bases from V and 8 bases from J; junction bases left unmatched: 12. Full variable domain (missing parts from reference TRBV30 and TRBJ1-4): SQTIHQWPATLVQPVGSPLSLECTVEGTSNPNLYWYRQAAGRGLQLLFYSVGIGQISSEVPQNLSASRPQDRQFILSSKKLLLSDSGFYLCAWTFGQGGREKLFFGSGTQLSVL.